These T cell receptor beta chains were read from a single sample in a study of blood T cells in healthy people across ages. TCRdb re-analysed the 5' RACE reads in MiXCR, keeping a single row per CDR3 protein. The sample has more than 650,000 distinct CDR3 sequences, approximately 24% seen once. This sample also appeared in a second study, on T cells of mothers and their children.

The sequenced sample was blood. The receptors were gathered from a boy aged 5-17 years in good health. CDR3s include the opening cysteine and the closing phenylalanine or tryptophan. The order of the fields is V gene, D gene, CDR3 length, J gene, CDR3 protein. A D gene is named only where the DNA matches it firmly.

>TRBV5-1|TRBD1|15|TRBJ2-5
CASSKGDRERETQYF
>TRBV19|-|16|TRBJ2-4
CASTKNSGAAKNIQYF
>TRBV29-1|-|13|TRBJ1-4
CSVYRVANEKLFF
>TRBV7-6|TRBD2|18|TRBJ2-4
CASSLVSGGRVAKNIQYF
>TRBV4-1|-|15|TRBJ2-3
CASSRRDPSTDTQYF
>TRBV12-3/TRBV12-4|-|14|TRBJ2-7
CASSPGRTLREQYF
>TRBV5-1|TRBD1|15|TRBJ2-1
CASRPPGTVNNEQFF
>TRBV12-3/TRBV12-4|-|14|-
CASSPWGDPYEQYF
>TRBV6-5|TRBD2|17|TRBJ2-2
CASSLPLERGGAGELFF
>TRBV6-5|-|13|TRBJ2-7
CASSYSRRREQYF
>TRBV20-1|TRBD1|15|TRBJ2-7
CSAKIPGQVVHEQYF
>TRBV12-3/TRBV12-4|-|16|TRBJ2-1
CASSSTKGKVRDEQFF
>TRBV20-1|-|13|TRBJ2-1
CSARDPGGNEQFF
>TRBV7-9|-|14|TRBJ1-3
CASSLDREGNTIYF
>TRBV7-3|TRBD1|15|TRBJ2-2
CASSTTRGLGGELFF
>TRBV20-1|TRBD2|18|TRBJ2-1
CSARVGTSGRLAYNEQFF
>TRBV12-3/TRBV12-4|TRBD2|13|TRBJ2-5
CASRSGVQETQYF
>TRBV20-1|TRBD1|12|-
CSAPGQGDEQYF
>TRBV10-3|TRBD1|13|TRBJ1-6
CATGGVGNSPLHF
>TRBV7-9|-|14|TRBJ2-3
CASSWAQRTDTQYF
>TRBV15|-|18|TRBJ2-3
CATSRDHLGSSFTDTQYF
>TRBV15|-|13|TRBJ2-1
CATRLGTYNEQFF
>TRBV28|TRBD1|13|TRBJ1-4
CASDRGSGEKLFF
>TRBV29-1|TRBD1|12|TRBJ2-4
CSVLTGSDIQYF
>TRBV7-9|TRBD2|15|TRBJ2-1
CASSFTSGGADRQFF
>TRBV2|-|15|TRBJ1-5
CASSERPTSYQPQHF
>TRBV5-1|TRBD2|15|TRBJ2-5
CASSLRAGTKETQYF
>TRBV9|-|17|TRBJ2-3
CASSVLPYIGFTDTQYF
>TRBV28|-|16|TRBJ2-1
CASSSNLGRGSDEQFF
>TRBV12-5|TRBD1|16|-
CASGLVLGQGDNEQFF
>TRBV29-1|TRBD1|13|-
CSVEQGDRDEQYF
>TRBV20-1|TRBD1|11|TRBJ2-4
CSADRVNIQYF
>TRBV3-1|TRBD1|14|TRBJ1-5
CASSQQGDNQPQHF
>TRBV9|-|15|-
CASSVGGLNYNEQFF
>TRBV5-6|-|11|TRBJ2-7
CASSLMGELHF
>TRBV6-6|-|12|TRBJ1-1
CASSYPGPEAFF
>TRBV19|-|14|-
CASSPGTLAYEQYF
>TRBV7-9|-|12|-
CASSLTGGTQYF
>TRBV4-2|-|16|TRBJ2-5
CASSQDRQGGQETQYF
>TRBV12-3/TRBV12-4|-|13|TRBJ1-4
CASSLFFGEKLFF